The source of this T cell receptor (beta chain) is a study of blood T cell repertoires in COVID-19. At the level of the study: Italy, Spain and the United States were the sources of the convalescent and acute COVID-19 samples. T cells, B-cell-depleted T cells, or PBMCs supplied cDNA or gDNA.

Donors were grouped by their self-reported clinical history. Under the authors' procedure: Reference gene primer amplification in the assay estimated nucleated cell counts. Profiling relied on immunoSEQ multiplex PCR, and the TCRdb table lists in-frame clones only, not all of them. V, J and clone size were drawn from that table, and D and trimming were deduced from the DNA. The data hold 220,000 or so clones, with about 91% observed a single time. The clonotype originates from a woman aged 45 to 65 with acute COVID-19. The sequencing sample was made of PBMCs or T cells enriched from blood (not recorded which).

The CDR3 sequence is CAISEVPRERSGYTF. As DNA, the CDR3 is TGTGCCATCAGTGAGGTTCCCCGGGAACGGAGTGGCTACACCTTC. This chain links TRBV10-3 with TRBJ1-2; D remains ambiguous. The CDR3 is 15 amino acids. The V and J ends lost 2 bases and 7 bases respectively, with 17 bases between them. The germline gives CDR1 ENHRY, CDR2 SYGVKD.